This is a list of T cell receptor beta chains from one sample in a study of cytomegalovirus exposure and HLA in healthy donors. Only in-frame clones appear in the TCRdb table, and some are missing; sequencing was by immunoSEQ multiplex PCR. Its clone listing holds tens of thousands of clones. The sample taken for sequencing was PBMCs. Receptor source: a female donor in good health and CMV-seropositive. The CDR3 runs from the conserved cysteine through the conserved F or W. Fields, in order: V gene, D gene, J gene, CDR3 DNA, CDR3 protein. D genes are given only for firm matches.

TRBV9,TRBD2,TRBJ2-3,TGTGCCAGCAGCGTAGTGGGCGGGGGGACCACAGATACGCAGTATTTT,CASSVVGGGTTDTQYF
TRBV9,-,TRBJ1-1,TGTGCCAGCAGCGCTCAGGGCGGTGACACTGAAGCTTTCTTT,CASSAQGGDTEAFF
TRBV9,TRBD1,TRBJ1-1,TGTGCCAGCAGTAACCAACCGGGACAGACGAACACTGAAGCTTTCTTT,CASSNQPGQTNTEAFF
TRBV7-2,TRBD1,TRBJ1-3,TGTGCCAGCAGCCCGCGACAGGGCCGGGTAAACACCATATATTTT,CASSPRQGRVNTIYF
TRBV6-5,-,TRBJ1-1,TGTGCCAGCAGTCCGACAGGAACGGACACTGAAGCTTTCTTT,CASSPTGTDTEAFF
TRBV7-9,TRBD2,TRBJ2-3,TGTGCCAGCAGCTTAGATCTAGCGGGACGCACAGATACGCAGTATTTT,CASSLDLAGRTDTQYF
TRBV6-5,TRBD1,TRBJ1-2,TGTGCCAGCAGTTACGGGACAGGGACTTACTATGGCTACACCTTC,CASSYGTGTYYGYTF
TRBV11-3,TRBD2,TRBJ2-1,TGTGCCAGCAGCTTAGGGCGGACTAGCTCCCATGAGCAGTTCTTC,CASSLGRTSSHEQFF
TRBV18,-,TRBJ2-2,TGTGCCAGCTCACCACGAAGAGCCGGGGAGCTGTTTTTT,CASSPRRAGELFF
TRBV19,-,TRBJ1-5,TGTGCCAGTAGTATTAGGAGAAATCAGCCCCAGCATTTT,CASSIRRNQPQHF
TRBV19,-,TRBJ2-3,TGTGCCACCCGGACTCTCGACACAGATACGCAGTATTTT,CATRTLDTDTQYF
TRBV7-2,TRBD1,TRBJ2-5,TGTGCCAGCAGCTCACAGGGGGACGGGCAAGAGACCCAGTACTTC,CASSSQGDGQETQYF
TRBV9,TRBD1,TRBJ2-5,TGTGCCAGCAGCGTCAGCGGGGGACAGGGGGTCGGAGAGACCCAGTACTTC,CASSVSGGQGVGETQYF
TRBV6-5,TRBD1,TRBJ2-3,TGTGCCAGCAGTCACAACAGGGGAGATACGCAGTATTTT,CASSHNRGDTQYF
TRBV4-3,-,TRBJ2-3,TGCGCCAGCAGCCAAGACCCACCCAGATTTGGAGGCACAGATACGCAGTATTTT,CASSQDPPRFGGTDTQYF
TRBV29-1,TRBD2,TRBJ2-3,TGCAGCGTTGTCCCCAGCGGGAGAGCAGATACGCAGTATTTT,CSVVPSGRADTQYF
TRBV5-5,-,TRBJ1-2,TGTGCCAGCAGCTTGGGACACTCGGGCTACACCTTC,CASSLGHSGYTF
TRBV19,TRBD2,TRBJ2-1,TGTGCCAGTAGGTCACTAGCGGGACGTCGGGACAATGAGCAGTTCTTC,CASRSLAGRRDNEQFF
TRBV15,-,TRBJ2-1,TGTGCCACCAGCAGAGGCGGGACCTTAAACTGGTACAATGAGCAGTTCTTC,CATSRGGTLNWYNEQFF
TRBV11-3,TRBD1,TRBJ1-1,TGTGCCAGCAGCCTCCAGACAGGGAAGATTCCAACTGAAGCTTTCTTT,CASSLQTGKIPTEAFF
TRBV6-5,-,TRBJ1-3,TGTGCCAGCAGTTACGGGGCCAATTTGCCTGGAAACACCATATATTTT,CASSYGANLPGNTIYF
TRBV9,-,TRBJ1-6,TGTGCCAGCAGCGACCAGGGCGCTAATTCACCCCTCCACTTT,CASSDQGANSPLHF
TRBV2,TRBD2,TRBJ2-7,TGTGCCAGGGGGACTAGCGGGGCTTACGAGCAGTACTTC,CARGTSGAYEQYF
TRBV7-2,-,TRBJ2-3,TGTGCCAGCAGCGTCCAACAGGGAGCAGATACGCAGTATTTT,CASSVQQGADTQYF
TRBV10-1,TRBD1,TRBJ2-1,TGCGCCAGCAGTGCCCCGGGACAGGGTGGAAATGAGCAGTTCTTC,CASSAPGQGGNEQFF
TRBV5-4,-,TRBJ2-1,TGTGCCAGCGGAAGGGGTTCTTCCTACAATGAGCAGTTCTTC,CASGRGSSYNEQFF
TRBV5-4,TRBD2,TRBJ2-7,TGTGCCAGCAGCCAACTAGCGGGGGGTTACTACGAGCAGTACTTC,CASSQLAGGYYEQYF
TRBV5-1,TRBD1,TRBJ1-6,TGCGCCAGCAGCGAGGGACAGGGATATTCACCCCTCCACTTT,CASSEGQGYSPLHF
TRBV19,TRBD1,TRBJ1-1,TGTGCCAGTAGTGCGGGGACAGGGCGTCCTGAAGCTTTCTTT,CASSAGTGRPEAFF
TRBV6-4,-,TRBJ1-5,TGTGCCAGCAATGGGCCTACGGGCAATCAGCCCCAGCATTTT,CASNGPTGNQPQHF
TRBV4-3,TRBD1,TRBJ2-6,TGCGCCAGCAGCCACGCAGGGGGCTCAAGCTCTGGGGCCAACGTCCTGACTTTC,CASSHAGGSSSGANVLTF
TRBV11-3,TRBD1,TRBJ1-2,TGTGCCAGCAGCGGACAGGGCCCCTATGGCTACACCTTC,CASSGQGPYGYTF
TRBV5-1,-,TRBJ2-5,TGCGCCAGCAGCTTGACGGGACTCCCCCAAGAGACCCAGTACTTC,CASSLTGLPQETQYF
TRBV28,-,TRBJ1-4,TGTGCCAGCAGTTTAGGTACGTCGAGATTAAATGAAAAACTGTTTTTT,CASSLGTSRLNEKLFF
TRBV5-4,-,TRBJ2-3,TGTGCCAGCAGCTTGGGTCTTTTCACAGATACGCAGTATTTT,CASSLGLFTDTQYF
TRBV7-2,-,TRBJ2-2,TGTGCCAGCAGCTTAGATGCGACTAGGGCCACCGGGGAGCTGTTTTTT,CASSLDATRATGELFF
TRBV4-3,TRBD2,TRBJ2-5,TGCGCCAGCAGCCAAGGACATAGCGGGGGGGCCAGAGAGAACCAGTACTTC,CASSQGHSGGARENQYF
TRBV9,TRBD2,TRBJ2-3,TGTGCCAGCAGCGCCTCCCTAGCGGGGGGTACAGATACGCAGTATTTT,CASSASLAGGTDTQYF
TRBV7-2,TRBD1,TRBJ1-1,TGTGCCAGCAGCTTGCAGGGGGGGAACACTGAAGCTTTCTTT,CASSLQGGNTEAFF
TRBV5-1,TRBD1,TRBJ1-6,TGCGCCAGCAGCTTGGCCTACAGGGGGCGGTTGGCCGAACTCCACTTT,CASSLAYRGRLAELHF
TRBV20-1,-,TRBJ1-2,TGCAGTGCTAGGGAGAATGGCTACACCTTC,CSARENGYTF
TRBV11-2,TRBD2,TRBJ2-7,TGTGCCAGCAGCTTAGCTAGCGGGAGGTCGTACGAGCAGTACTTC,CASSLASGRSYEQYF